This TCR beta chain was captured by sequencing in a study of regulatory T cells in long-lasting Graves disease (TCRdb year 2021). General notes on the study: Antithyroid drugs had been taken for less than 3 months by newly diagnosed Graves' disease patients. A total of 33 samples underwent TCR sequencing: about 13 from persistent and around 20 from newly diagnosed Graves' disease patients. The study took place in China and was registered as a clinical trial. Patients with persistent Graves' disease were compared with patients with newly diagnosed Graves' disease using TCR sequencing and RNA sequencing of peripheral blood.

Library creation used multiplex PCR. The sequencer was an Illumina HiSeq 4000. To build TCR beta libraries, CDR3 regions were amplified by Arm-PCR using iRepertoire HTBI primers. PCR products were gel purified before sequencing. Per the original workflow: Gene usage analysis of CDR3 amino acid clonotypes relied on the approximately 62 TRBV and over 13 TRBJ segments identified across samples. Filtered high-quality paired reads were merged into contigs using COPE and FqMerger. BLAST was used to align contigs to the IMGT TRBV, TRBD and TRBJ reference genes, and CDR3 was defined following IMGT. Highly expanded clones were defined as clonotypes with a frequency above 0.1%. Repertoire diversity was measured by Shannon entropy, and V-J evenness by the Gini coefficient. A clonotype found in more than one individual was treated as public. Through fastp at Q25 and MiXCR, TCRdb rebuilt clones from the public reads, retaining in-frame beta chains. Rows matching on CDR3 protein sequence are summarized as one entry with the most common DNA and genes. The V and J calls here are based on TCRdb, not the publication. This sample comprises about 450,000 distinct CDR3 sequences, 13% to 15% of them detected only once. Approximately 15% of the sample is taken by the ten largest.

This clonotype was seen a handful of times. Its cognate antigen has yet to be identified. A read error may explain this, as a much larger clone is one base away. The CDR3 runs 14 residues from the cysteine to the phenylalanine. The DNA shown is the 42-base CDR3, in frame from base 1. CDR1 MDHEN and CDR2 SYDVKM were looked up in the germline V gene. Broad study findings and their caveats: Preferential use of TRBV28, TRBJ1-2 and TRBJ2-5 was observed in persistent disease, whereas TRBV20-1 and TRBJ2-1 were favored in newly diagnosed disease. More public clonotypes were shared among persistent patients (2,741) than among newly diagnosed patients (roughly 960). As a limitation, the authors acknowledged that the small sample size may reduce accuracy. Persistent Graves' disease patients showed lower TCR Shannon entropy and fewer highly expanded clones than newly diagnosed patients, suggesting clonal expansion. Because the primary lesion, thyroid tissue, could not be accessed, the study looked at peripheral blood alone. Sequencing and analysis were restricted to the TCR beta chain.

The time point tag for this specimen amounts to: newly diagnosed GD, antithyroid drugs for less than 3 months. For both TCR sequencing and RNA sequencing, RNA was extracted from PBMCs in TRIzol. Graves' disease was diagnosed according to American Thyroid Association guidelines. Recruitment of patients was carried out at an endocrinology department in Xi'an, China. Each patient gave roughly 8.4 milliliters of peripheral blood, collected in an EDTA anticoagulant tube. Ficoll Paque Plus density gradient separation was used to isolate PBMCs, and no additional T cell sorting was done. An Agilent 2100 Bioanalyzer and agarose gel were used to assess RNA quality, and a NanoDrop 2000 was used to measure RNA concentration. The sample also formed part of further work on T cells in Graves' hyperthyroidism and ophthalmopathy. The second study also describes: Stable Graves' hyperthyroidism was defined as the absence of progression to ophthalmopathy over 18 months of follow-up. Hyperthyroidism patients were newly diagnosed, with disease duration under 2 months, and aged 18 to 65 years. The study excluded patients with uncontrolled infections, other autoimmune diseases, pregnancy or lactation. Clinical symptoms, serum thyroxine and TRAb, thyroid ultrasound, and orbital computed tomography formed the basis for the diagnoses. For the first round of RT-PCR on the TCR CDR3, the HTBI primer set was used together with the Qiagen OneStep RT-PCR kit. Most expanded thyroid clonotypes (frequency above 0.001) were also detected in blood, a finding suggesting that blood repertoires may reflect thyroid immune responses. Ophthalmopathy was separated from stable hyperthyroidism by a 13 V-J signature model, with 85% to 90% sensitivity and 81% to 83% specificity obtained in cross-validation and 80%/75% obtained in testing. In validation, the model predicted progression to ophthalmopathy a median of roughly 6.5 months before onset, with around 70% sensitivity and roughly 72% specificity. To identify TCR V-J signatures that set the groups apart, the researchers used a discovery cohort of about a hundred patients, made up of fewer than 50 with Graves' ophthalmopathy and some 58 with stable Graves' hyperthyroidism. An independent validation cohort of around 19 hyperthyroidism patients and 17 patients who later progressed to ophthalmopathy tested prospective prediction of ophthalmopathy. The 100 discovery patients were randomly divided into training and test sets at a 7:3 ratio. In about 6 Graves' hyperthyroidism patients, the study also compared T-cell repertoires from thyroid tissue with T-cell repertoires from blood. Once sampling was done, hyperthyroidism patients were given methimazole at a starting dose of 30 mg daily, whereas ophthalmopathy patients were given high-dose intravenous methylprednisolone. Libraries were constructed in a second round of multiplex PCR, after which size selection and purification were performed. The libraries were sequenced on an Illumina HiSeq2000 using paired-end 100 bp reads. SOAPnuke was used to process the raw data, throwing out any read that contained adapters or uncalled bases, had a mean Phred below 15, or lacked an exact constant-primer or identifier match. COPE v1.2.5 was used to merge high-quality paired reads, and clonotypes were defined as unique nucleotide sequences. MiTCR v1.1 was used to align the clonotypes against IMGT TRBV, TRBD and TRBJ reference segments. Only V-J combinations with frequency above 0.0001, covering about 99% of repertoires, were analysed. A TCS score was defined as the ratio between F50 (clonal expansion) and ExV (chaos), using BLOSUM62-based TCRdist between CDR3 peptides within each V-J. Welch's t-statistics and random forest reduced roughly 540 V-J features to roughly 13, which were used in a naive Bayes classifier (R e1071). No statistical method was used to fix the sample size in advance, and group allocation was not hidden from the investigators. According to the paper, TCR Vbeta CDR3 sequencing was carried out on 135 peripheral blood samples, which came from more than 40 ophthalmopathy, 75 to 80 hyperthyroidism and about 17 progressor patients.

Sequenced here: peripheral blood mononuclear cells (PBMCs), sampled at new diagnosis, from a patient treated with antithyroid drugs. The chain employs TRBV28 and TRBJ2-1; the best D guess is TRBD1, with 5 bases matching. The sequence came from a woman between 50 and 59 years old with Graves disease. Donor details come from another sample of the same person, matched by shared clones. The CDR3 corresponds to CASGLGQGPNEQFF. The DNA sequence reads TGTGCCAGCGGTTTAGGTCAGGGTCCGAATGAGCAGTTCTTC. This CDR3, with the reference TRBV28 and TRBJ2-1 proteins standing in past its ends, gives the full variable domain DVKVTQSSRYLVKRTGEKVFLECVQDMDHENMFWYRQDPGLGLRLIYFSYDVKMKEKGDIPEGYSVSREKKERFSLILESASTNQTSMYLCASGLGQGPNEQFFGPGTRLTVL.